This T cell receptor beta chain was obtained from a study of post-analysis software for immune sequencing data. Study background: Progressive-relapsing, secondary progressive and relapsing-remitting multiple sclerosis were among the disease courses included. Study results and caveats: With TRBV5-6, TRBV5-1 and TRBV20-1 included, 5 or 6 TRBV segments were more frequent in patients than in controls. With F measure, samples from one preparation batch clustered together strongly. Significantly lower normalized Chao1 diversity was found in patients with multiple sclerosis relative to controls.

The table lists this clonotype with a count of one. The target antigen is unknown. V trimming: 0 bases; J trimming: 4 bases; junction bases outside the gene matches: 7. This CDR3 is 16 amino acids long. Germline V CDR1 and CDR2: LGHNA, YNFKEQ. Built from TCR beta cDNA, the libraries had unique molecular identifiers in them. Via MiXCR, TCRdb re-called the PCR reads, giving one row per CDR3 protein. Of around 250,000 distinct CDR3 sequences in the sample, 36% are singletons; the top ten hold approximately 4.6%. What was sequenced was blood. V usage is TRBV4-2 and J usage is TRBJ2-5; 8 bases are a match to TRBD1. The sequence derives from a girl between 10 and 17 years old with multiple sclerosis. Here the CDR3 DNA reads TGTGCCAGCAGCCAAGATAGAGGTCAGGGGGCAGAGACCCAGTACTTC. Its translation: CASSQDRGQGAETQYF.